A single sample is the source of the 25 T cell receptor beta chains below, sequenced in a study of cytomegalovirus exposure and HLA in healthy donors. Here immunoSEQ multiplex PCR was the method, and the copy in TCRdb shows in-frame clones only, minus some. This table has about 250,000 clones, approximately 84% appearing once. The source material was PBMCs. The receptors come from a young man in good health and CMV-seropositive.

The chain recombines TRBV28 with TRBJ1-5; 10 bases match TRBD1. The CDR3 covers 15 residues. After removal of 6 bases from V and 3 bases from J, the junction contained 5 bases not matched to a gene. Germline V CDR1 and CDR2: MDHEN, SYDVKM. CDR3 coding DNA: TGTGCCAGCAGCCTCGACAGGGGGCTCAATCAGCCCCAGCATTTT. This gives the protein CASSLDRGLNQPQHF.

The table lists this clone with a few counts. The chain carries TRBV5-1 and TRBJ2-5, with 7 positions matching TRBD1. CDR1 SGHRS and CDR2 YFSETQ come from the germline V gene. J lost 5 bases, V lost 4 bases, and 11 bases had no gene match. The CDR3 covers 15 residues. The CDR3 loop is CASSPDRTGGETQYF. The CDR3 nucleotides are TGCGCCAGCAGCCCGGACCGGACAGGCGGGGAGACCCAGTACTTC.

V usage is TRBV5-4 and J usage is TRBJ2-7; TRBD1 agrees at 8 bases. The CDR3 loop spans 13 amino acids. V lost 5 bases to trimming and J lost 6 bases; unmatched junction nucleotides: 7. CDR1 and CDR2 (germline): SGHNT, YYREEE (reference sequence). CDR3 DNA: TGTGCCAGCAGACAGACAGGGGTCGGCGAGCAGTACTTC. Translating gives CASRQTGVGEQYF.

In DNA, the CDR3 is TGCGCCAGCAGCGAGCGACAGGGCTCGGGGATAGGTGAAAAACTGTTTTTT. Translating it yields CASSERQGSGIGEKLFF. The chain is built from TRBV5-1 and TRBJ1-4; 7 bases map to TRBD1. The CDR3 is made up of 17 amino acids. Germline CDR1 reads SGHRS; CDR2 reads YFSETQ. J lost 7 bases, V lost 4 bases, and 16 bases had no gene match. Looking up the rest from reference TRBV5-1 and TRBJ1-4 gives the full variable domain: KAGVTQTPRYLIKTRGQQVTLSCSPISGHRSVSWYQQTPGQGLQFLFEYFSETQRNKGNFPGRFSGRQFSNSRSEMNVSTLELGDSALYLCASSERQGSGIGEKLFFGSGTQLSVL.

The chain uses TRBV11-1 and TRBJ2-1, with TRBD2 identical over 11 bases. The junction had 5 bases not matched to a gene; V was cut back by 6 bases and J by 1 base. Per the germline V gene, CDR1 is SGHAT and CDR2 is FQDESV (reference sequence). The CDR3 spans 16 residues. For the CDR3, the DNA is TGTGCCAGCAGACAAACTAGCGGGAGATCCTACAATGAGCAGTTCTTC. This codes for CASRQTSGRSYNEQFF.

The CDR3 bases are TGTGCCAGCAGCTTTGAGGGGAGCGAGACCTACGAGCAGTACTTC. As protein: CASSFEGSETYEQYF. J is TRBJ2-7 and V is TRBV7-9; the D gene could be TRBD1 or TRBD2 (5 bases each). V gave up 3 bases and J gave up 2 bases, with 14 bases separating them. The CDR3 is 15 residues long. Germline V lookup: CDR1 SEHNR, CDR2 FQNEAQ (reference sequence).

This clone has a single count. This sequence joins TRBV7-9 and TRBJ2-7; TRBD2 matches 10 bases. This CDR3 spans 16 amino acids. Unmatched junction bases numbered 8, after V lost 5 bases and J lost 1 base. Germline V gene sequence: CDR1 SEHNR, CDR2 FQNEAQ (reference sequence). This chain's CDR3 is CASSPTTSGESYEQYF. The CDR3 DNA sequence: TGTGCCAGCAGCCCCACCACTAGCGGGGAGTCCTACGAGCAGTACTTC.

The chain joins TRBV6-1 to TRBJ2-2; the D gene is possibly TRBD2 (6 bases). The CDR3 is 12 amino acids. Germline V gene data show CDR1 as MNHNS and CDR2 as SASEGT. Between the trimmed V and J ends, which lost 6 bases and 15 bases, there was a span of 17 bases. CDR3 sequence (DNA): TGTGCCAGCAGGGGGCACGGAGGGTTGTTGTTTTTT. Translated: CASRGHGGLLFF.

The chain joins TRBV6-1 to TRBJ2-7, with D unclear. The CDR3 is 15 residues long. Trimming stripped 1 base from V and 3 bases from J, with 13 bases between. In germline, CDR1 is MNHNS, CDR2 SASEGT. For the CDR3, the DNA is TGTGCCAGCAGTGAAGGTGGGGTTGCCTTCTACGAGCAGTACTTC. Residues: CASSEGGVAFYEQYF.

The chain uses TRBV25-1 and TRBJ2-1; tentatively, D is TRBD1 or TRBD2 (5 bases each). This CDR3 is 16 amino acids long. The germline V and J ends were trimmed by 1 base and 4 bases, with 14 bases remaining between them. The germline V gene encodes CDR1 MGHDK and CDR2 SYGVNS. The CDR3 here is CASSESGLYLYNEQFF. CDR3 coding DNA: TGTGCCAGCAGTGAATCGGGGCTCTACCTGTACAATGAGCAGTTCTTC.

CDR3 sequence reads: CASSLAGGLYGYTF. CDR3 DNA sequence: TGCGCCAGCAGCTTGGCCGGGGGACTCTATGGCTACACCTTC. The rearrangement uses TRBV5-1 and TRBJ1-2; tentatively, D is TRBD1 (5 bases). Germline CDR1 reads SGHRS; CDR2 reads YFSETQ. The CDR3 is 14 residues long. The ends were cut back, 0 bases at V and 4 bases at J, with 10 bases in the middle.

The V and J genes are TRBV7-2 and TRBJ1-3, with TRBD1 identical over 7 bases. Trimming at V came to 4 bases and at J to 3 bases, leaving 3 bases not matched to a gene. The CDR3 totals 14 residues. CDR1 SGHTA and CDR2 FQGNSA come from the germline V gene. This CDR3 is CASSSGGDGNTIYF. The CDR3 DNA sequence: TGTGCCAGCAGCTCAGGGGGGGATGGAAACACCATATATTTT.

This clone has a handful of counts. DNA for the CDR3: TGTGCCAGCAGTGGGGCCTCGGACTATGGCTACACCTTC. Encoded protein: CASSGASDYGYTF. The rearrangement uses TRBV7-9 and TRBJ1-2; a weak D match, TRBD1 (5 bases). The germline gives CDR1 SEHNR, CDR2 FQNEAQ (reference sequence). The CDR3 has 13 residues. V lost 6 bases and J 3 bases, leaving 11 bases between the germline ends.

The chain carries TRBV10-3 and TRBJ1-2, with TRBD1 as a possible D gene (5 bases). V shed 0 bases and J shed 8 bases, with 13 bases lying between them. The germline CDR1 and CDR2 sequences are ENHRY and SYGVKD. CDR3 length: 14 amino acids. The CDR3 coding sequence is TGTGCCATCAGTGAGTCGCTAGGGGACCGCGGCTACACCTTC. Its translation: CAISESLGDRGYTF.

V usage is TRBV7-6 and J usage is TRBJ2-1; the match to TRBD2 covers 11 bases. The CDR3 extends over 16 amino acids. Germline CDR1 and CDR2: SGHVS and FNYEAQ. V shed 5 bases and J 3 bases; nucleotides not matched to a gene: 6. The CDR3 DNA reads TGTGCCAGCAGCACCCGACTAGCGGGGAGCTACAATGAGCAGTTCTTC. This codes for CASSTRLAGSYNEQFF.

DNA for the CDR3: TGCGCCAGCAGCTATCAGGGTCAAGAGACCCAGTACTTC. This codes for CASSYQGQETQYF. The chain couples TRBV5-1 to TRBJ2-5; D possibly corresponds to TRBD1 (5 bases). CDR1 is SGHRS and CDR2 is YFSETQ in the germline V gene. The V and J ends lost 3 bases and 2 bases respectively, with 8 bases between them. This CDR3 comprises 13 residues.

The chain joins TRBV6-1 to TRBJ1-2; a possible D gene is TRBD1 (6 bases). Germline V gene lookup returns CDR1 MNHNS and CDR2 SASEGT. There are 15 residues in the CDR3. V was trimmed by 4 bases and J by 6 bases, leaving 18 bases between them. CDR3 in amino acids: CASSGGGGPRDGYTF. Here the CDR3 DNA reads TGTGCCAGCAGTGGAGGGGGTGGCCCTAGGGATGGCTACACCTTC.

The chain employs TRBV6-1 and TRBJ1-5, with no clear D. Trimming removed 3 bases from V and 0 bases from J, with 12 bases in between. Germline loops: CDR1 MNHNS, CDR2 SASEGT. There are 16 residues in the CDR3. The CDR3 protein is CASSDFGKYSNQPQHF. As DNA, the CDR3 is TGTGCCAGCAGTGATTTTGGGAAATATAGCAATCAGCCCCAGCATTTT.

The chain uses TRBV6-1 and TRBJ2-1, with 9 bases lining up with TRBD2. Germline trimming cut 5 bases from V and 4 bases from J; bases unmatched to any gene: 3. CDR3 length equals 14 residues. CDR1 and CDR2 (germline): MNHNS, SASEGT. CDR3 DNA: TGTGCCAGCAGTCTAGCGGGACCATACAATGAGCAGTTCTTC. Its translation is CASSLAGPYNEQFF.

The rearrangement uses TRBV4-1 and TRBJ1-1; D unresolved. Trimming removed 1 base at V and 1 base at J, with 4 bases between. Germline CDR1 and CDR2: MGHRA and YSYEKL. The length of the CDR3 is 13 residues. Written as DNA, the CDR3 is TGCGCCAGCAGCCAAGGACAGAACACTGAAGCTTTCTTT. Residues: CASSQGQNTEAFF.

The chain joins TRBV7-2 to TRBJ2-7; 9 nucleotides align to TRBD2. CDR3 length: 16 residues. The trim removed 0 bases at V and 7 bases at J, leaving 10 bases unmatched. Per the germline V gene, CDR1 is SGHTA and CDR2 is FQGNSA. The CDR3 DNA follows: TGTGCCAGCAGCTTAGCGGGTGGCGGGAGGGCGGGTGAGCAGTACTTC. It is translated as CASSLAGGGRAGEQYF.

As DNA, the CDR3 is TGTGCCAGTAATGCTTATGGGGCTCCGAACACTGAAGCTTTCTTT. Translated: CASNAYGAPNTEAFF. The chain uses TRBV19 and TRBJ1-1, with D tentatively TRBD1 (5 bases). V dropped 7 bases and J dropped 1 base, with 16 bases sitting between them. CDR3 length: 15 amino acids. Germline CDR1 LNHDA, CDR2 SQIVND (reference sequence).

This clone showed up just a few times. This chain links TRBV14 with TRBJ1-3, with D uncertain. Germline values: CDR1 SGHDN, CDR2 FVKESK. V shed 0 bases and J shed 4 bases, with 13 bases lying between them. CDR3 length: 16 amino acids. Written as DNA, the CDR3 is TGTGCCAGCAGCCAAGAGGGATTAACCTGGGGAAACACCATATATTTT. Amino acids: CASSQEGLTWGNTIYF.

This sequence joins TRBV15 and TRBJ2-7; 9 positions agree with TRBD1. Losses at the gene ends were 8 bases for V and 5 bases for J; bases not matched to a gene: 13. The CDR3 extends over 15 amino acids. The V gene's germline CDR1 is LNHNV and CDR2 YYDKDF (reference sequence). CDR3 in DNA: TGTGCCACCCGCGGGTCAGGACAGGGGTCGGACGAGCAGTACTTC. It translates to CATRGSGQGSDEQYF.

The chain joins TRBV7-8 to TRBJ2-7; D gene unclear. This CDR3 comprises 13 residues. Germline CDR1 and CDR2: SGHVS and FQNEAQ. V was pared by 0 bases and J by 3 bases, with 6 bases between. The CDR3 spells CASSLARGYEQYF. The DNA for the CDR3 is TGTGCCAGCAGCTTAGCGAGAGGCTACGAGCAGTACTTC.